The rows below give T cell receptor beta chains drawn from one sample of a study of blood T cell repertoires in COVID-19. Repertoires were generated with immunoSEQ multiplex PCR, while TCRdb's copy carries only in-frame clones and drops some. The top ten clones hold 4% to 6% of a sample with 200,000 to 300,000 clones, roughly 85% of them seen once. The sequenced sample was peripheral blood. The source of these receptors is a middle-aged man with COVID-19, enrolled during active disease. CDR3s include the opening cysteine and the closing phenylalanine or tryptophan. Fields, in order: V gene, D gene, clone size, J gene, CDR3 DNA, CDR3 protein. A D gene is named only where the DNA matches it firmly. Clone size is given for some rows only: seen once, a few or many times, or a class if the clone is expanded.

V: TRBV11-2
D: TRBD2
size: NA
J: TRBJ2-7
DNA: TGTGCCAGCAGCTTAGAGGCGGGGGGATCCTACGAGCAGTACTTC
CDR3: CASSLEAGGSYEQYF

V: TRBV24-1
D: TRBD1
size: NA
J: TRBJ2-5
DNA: TGTGCCACCAGTGAGGTGGGACAGGGGGGGACCCAGTACTTC
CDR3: CATSEVGQGGTQYF

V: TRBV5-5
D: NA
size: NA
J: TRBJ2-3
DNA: TGTGCCAGCAGCTTGATGGGACAAAGCACAGATACGCAGTATTTT
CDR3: CASSLMGQSTDTQYF

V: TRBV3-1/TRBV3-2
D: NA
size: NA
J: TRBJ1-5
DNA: TGTGCCAGCAGCCAGGCGGGGGGCAATCAGCCCCAGCATTTT
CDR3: CASSQAGGNQPQHF

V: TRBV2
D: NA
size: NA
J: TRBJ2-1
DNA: TGTGCCAGCACCCTCGGCAGGTCGCGGGTTAATGAGCAGTTCTTC
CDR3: CASTLGRSRVNEQFF

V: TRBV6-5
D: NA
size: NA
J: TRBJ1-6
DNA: TGTGCCAGCAGTTACTTAGCATCCCTCGGTTCACCCCTCCACTTT
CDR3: CASSYLASLGSPLHF

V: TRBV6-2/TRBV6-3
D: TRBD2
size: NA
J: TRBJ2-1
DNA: TGTGCCAGCAGTCAGTCGGGGGGGGCACTCAATGAGCAGTTCTTC
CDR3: CASSQSGGALNEQFF

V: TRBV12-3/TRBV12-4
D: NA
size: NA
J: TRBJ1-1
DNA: TGTGCCAGCAGTTTTGCGGGGACTGAAGCTTTCTTT
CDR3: CASSFAGTEAFF

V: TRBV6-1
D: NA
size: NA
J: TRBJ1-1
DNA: TGTGCCAGCAGTGAAATGGGGGCATGGACTGAAGCTTTCTTT
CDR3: CASSEMGAWTEAFF

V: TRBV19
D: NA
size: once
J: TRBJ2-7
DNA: TGTGCCAGTAGTATGGCCCCGGGACAAATGGGCGAGCAGTACTTC
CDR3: CASSMAPGQMGEQYF

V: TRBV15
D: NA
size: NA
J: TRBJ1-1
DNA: TGTGCCACCAGCAGCCGGAGGCTGGGGGCCGGCACTGAAGCTTTCTTT
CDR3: CATSSRRLGAGTEAFF

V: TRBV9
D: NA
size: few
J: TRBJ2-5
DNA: TGTGCCAGCAGCCCAGAGGAGGGGGGAGGGGAGACCCAGTACTTC
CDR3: CASSPEEGGGETQYF

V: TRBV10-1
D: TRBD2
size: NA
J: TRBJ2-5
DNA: TGCGCCAGCAGTGAGCAACCGGGACTAGTTACCGAGACCCAGTACTTC
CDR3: CASSEQPGLVTETQYF

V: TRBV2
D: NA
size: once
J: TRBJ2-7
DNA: TGTGCCAGCAGTGAATGGGGAGGGGGAAGCTCCTACGAGCAGTACTTC
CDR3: CASSEWGGGSSYEQYF

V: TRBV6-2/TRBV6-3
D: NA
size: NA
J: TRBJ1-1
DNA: TGTGCCAGCAGTTATAGACAGGTGAACACTGAAGCTTTCTTT
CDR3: CASSYRQVNTEAFF

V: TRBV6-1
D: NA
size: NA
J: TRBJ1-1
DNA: TGTGCCAGCAGTGAAGTTTTGGGGGCGGGCACTGAAGCTTTCTTT
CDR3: CASSEVLGAGTEAFF

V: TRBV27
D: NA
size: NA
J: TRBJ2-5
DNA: TGTGCCAGCAGCCCCGGCAGGGGCCGCCAAGAGACCCAGTACTTC
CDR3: CASSPGRGRQETQYF

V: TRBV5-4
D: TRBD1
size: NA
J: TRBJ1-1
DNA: TGTGCCAGCAGCTTCCCGACAGGGATGAACACTGAAGCTTTCTTT
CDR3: CASSFPTGMNTEAFF

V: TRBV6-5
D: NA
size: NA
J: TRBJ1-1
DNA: TGTGCCAGCAGTTACTCGGGCAGGGTGAACACTGAAGCTTTCTTT
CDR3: CASSYSGRVNTEAFF

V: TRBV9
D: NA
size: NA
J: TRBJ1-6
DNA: TGTGCCAGCAGCCATAAAAAAGGGGATATCTATAATTCACCCCTCCACTTT
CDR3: CASSHKKGDIYNSPLHF

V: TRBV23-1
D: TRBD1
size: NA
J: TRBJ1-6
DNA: TGCGCCAGCAGTCATGGCGACAGGGGGTTGTCACCCCTCCACTTT
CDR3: CASSHGDRGLSPLHF

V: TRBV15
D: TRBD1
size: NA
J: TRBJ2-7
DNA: TGTGCCACCAGCAGAGAAGGGGGCCTCTACGAGCAGTACTTC
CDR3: CATSREGGLYEQYF

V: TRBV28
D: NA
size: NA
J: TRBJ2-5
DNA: TGTGCCAGCAGAAACTGGGACTTCGGGGGGACCCAGTACTTC
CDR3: CASRNWDFGGTQYF

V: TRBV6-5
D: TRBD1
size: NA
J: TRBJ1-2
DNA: TGTGCCAGCCAAAGAGGGGGACAGAACTATGGCTACACCTTC
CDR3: CASQRGGQNYGYTF

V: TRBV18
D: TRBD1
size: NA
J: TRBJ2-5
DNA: TGTGCCAGCTCCCGGGACAGGGGAGAGACCCAGTACTTC
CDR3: CASSRDRGETQYF

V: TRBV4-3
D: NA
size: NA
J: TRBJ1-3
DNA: TGCGCCAGCAGCCTCGGGACTGCGGGCAACACCATATATTTT
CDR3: CASSLGTAGNTIYF

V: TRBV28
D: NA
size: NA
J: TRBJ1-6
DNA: TGTGCCAGCAGACTGTTACAGGGAGCCGGGCCCCTCCACTTT
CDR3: CASRLLQGAGPLHF

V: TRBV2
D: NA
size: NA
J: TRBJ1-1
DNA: TGTGCCAGCAGTGAATCTCGTCTCGAAACGGTGAACACTGAAGCTTTCTTT
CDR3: CASSESRLETVNTEAFF

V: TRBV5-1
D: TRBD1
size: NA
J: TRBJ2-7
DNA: TGCGCCAGCAGCTTGGGGGGACAGTACTACGAGCAGTACTTC
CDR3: CASSLGGQYYEQYF

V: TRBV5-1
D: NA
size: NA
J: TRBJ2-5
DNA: TGCGCCAGCAGCTTGGACCTGACAATCCAAGAGACCCAGTACTTC
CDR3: CASSLDLTIQETQYF

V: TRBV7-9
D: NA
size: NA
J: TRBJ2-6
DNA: TGTGCCAGCAGCACGAAGGGGGTCTCTGGGGCCAACGTCCTGACTTTC
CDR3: CASSTKGVSGANVLTF

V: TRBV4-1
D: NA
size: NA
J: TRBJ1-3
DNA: TGCGCCAGCAGCCAAGACACAGGACTAGTCTCTGGAAACACCATATATTTT
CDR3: CASSQDTGLVSGNTIYF

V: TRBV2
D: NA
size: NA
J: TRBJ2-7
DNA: TGTGCCAGCAACAACCAGGGAAGGTTCTCCTACGAGCAGTACTTC
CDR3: CASNNQGRFSYEQYF

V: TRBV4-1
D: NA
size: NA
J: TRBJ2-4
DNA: TGCGCCAGCAGCCAAGATTCGGTTATTCAGTACTTC
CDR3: CASSQDSVIQYF

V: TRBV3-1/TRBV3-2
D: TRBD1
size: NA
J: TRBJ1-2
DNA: TGTGCCAGCAGCAAACGACAGGGCCACTATGGCTACACCTTC
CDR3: CASSKRQGHYGYTF

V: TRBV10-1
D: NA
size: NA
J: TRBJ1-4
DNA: TGCGCCAGCAGTGAGCGGCCCGGCGGAAAACTGTTTTTT
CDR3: CASSERPGGKLFF

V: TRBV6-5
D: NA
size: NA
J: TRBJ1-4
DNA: TGTGCCACAGGGGACGGGTGGTCTGAAAAACTGTTTTTT
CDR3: CATGDGWSEKLFF

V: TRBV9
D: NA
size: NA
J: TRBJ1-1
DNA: TGTGCCAGCAGCGTAGCTGGGACTACGGGGACTGAAGCTTTCTTT
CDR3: CASSVAGTTGTEAFF

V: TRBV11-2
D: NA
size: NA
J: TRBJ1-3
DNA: TGTGCCAGCAGCTTGCAACAGGTCTCTGGAAACACCATATATTTT
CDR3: CASSLQQVSGNTIYF

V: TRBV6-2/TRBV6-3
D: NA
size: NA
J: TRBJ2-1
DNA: TGTGCCAGCCGCCTCCGGGGGACCTACAATGAGCAGTTCTTC
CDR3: CASRLRGTYNEQFF

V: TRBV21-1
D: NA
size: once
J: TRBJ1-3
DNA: TGTGCCAGCAGACCGGAGAGGTCGACCTCTGGAAACACCATATATTTT
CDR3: CASRPERSTSGNTIYF

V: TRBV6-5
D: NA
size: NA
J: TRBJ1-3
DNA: TGTGCCAGCAGTTGGGAGGCCGGAAACACCATATATTTT
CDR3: CASSWEAGNTIYF

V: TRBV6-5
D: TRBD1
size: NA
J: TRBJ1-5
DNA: TGTGCCAGTAGGACAGGGAATGAACAGCCCCAGCATTTT
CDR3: CASRTGNEQPQHF

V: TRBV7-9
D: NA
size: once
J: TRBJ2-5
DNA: TGTGCCAGCAGCTTACTTCTCGGACAGCAAGAGACCCAGTACTTC
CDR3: CASSLLLGQQETQYF

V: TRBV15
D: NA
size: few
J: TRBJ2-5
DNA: TGTGCCACCAGCCACGGTAGGGGTTGGGAGACCCAGTACTTC
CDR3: CATSHGRGWETQYF

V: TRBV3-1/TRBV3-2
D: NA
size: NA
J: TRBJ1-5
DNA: TGTGCCAGCAGCCCGGCGGGGTCGCAGCCCCAGCATTTT
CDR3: CASSPAGSQPQHF

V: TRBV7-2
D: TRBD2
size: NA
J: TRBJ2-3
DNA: TGTGCCAGCGCCTTATTCAGCGGGGGGAACACAGATACGCAGTATTTT
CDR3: CASALFSGGNTDTQYF

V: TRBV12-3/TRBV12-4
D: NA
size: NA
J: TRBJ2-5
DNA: TGTGCCAGCAGTTCCCGCCAAGAGACCCAGTACTTC
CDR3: CASSSRQETQYF

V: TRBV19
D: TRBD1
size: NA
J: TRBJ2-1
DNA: TGTGCCAGTAGAAACCCCCGGGACAGCAACAACAATGAGCAGTTCTTC
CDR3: CASRNPRDSNNNEQFF

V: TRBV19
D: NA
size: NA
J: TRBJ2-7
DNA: TGTGCCAGTAGGGATCGGGCAGGGCGAGACCATTACGAGCAGTACTTC
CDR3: CASRDRAGRDHYEQYF